The source of this T cell receptor beta chain is a study of blood T cell repertoires in COVID-19. Across the study: Material from acute and convalescent COVID-19 was sourced from the United States, Italy and Spain. In each case, the material was cDNA or gDNA derived from T cells, B-cell-depleted T cells, or PBMCs.

Per the study methods: The authors estimated nucleated cell counts from reference gene primer amplification. Sequencing was performed with immunoSEQ multiplex PCR; in TCRdb, only in-frame clones are kept and a portion is missing. Clone size and V and J calls were adopted from that table, with D and trimming inferred from the DNA. Of 110,000 or so clones in the sample, around 84% were seen once. Input material: peripheral blood. This sequence was found in a middle-aged man with acute or convalescent COVID-19.

CDR3 nucleotide sequence: TGTGCCATCAGGACTAGCGGGGGGCGCACAGATACGCAGTATTTT. This gives the protein CAIRTSGGRTDTQYF. The V gene is TRBV10-3, the J gene TRBJ2-3; 13 bases line up with TRBD2. J gave up 1 base and V 6 bases, and 1 base lay outside the gene matches. There are 15 residues in the CDR3. Per germline, CDR1 ENHRY and CDR2 SYGVKD.